This T cell receptor beta chain was documented in a study of tumor-infiltrating lymphocytes in primary liver carcinoma. In the study overall: Men and women, 30 to 69 years of age, made up the patients.

With respect to this clonotype: The junction differs from germline at one of its ends, possibly a read error.

Synthesis of TCR beta cDNA was carried out from about 540 ng total RNA with a constant-region primer. Three nested multiplex PCR rounds, a slightly modified ARM-PCR, produced the libraries for TCR beta. Primers for the first two PCR rounds were TRBV1-TRBV30 forward primers and a C-beta reverse primer (10 cycles per round). TCRdb reprocessed the multiplex PCR reads via MiXCR and lists one record per CDR3 protein. The sample holds 90,000 to 150,000 distinct CDR3 sequences; approximately 68% are singletons and the top ten take 8.1%. Between roughly 17 and 31 mg of unsorted bulk tissue served as the source from which RNA and DNA were co-extracted. The patients, who had chronic HBV infection, were treatment-naive (untreated). The CDR3 is 14 residues long. Looked up from germline, CDR1 is MNHEY and CDR2 is SVGAGI.

Sequenced input: tumor-adjacent normal liver tissue. The chain carries TRBV6-5 and TRBJ1-1, with D tentatively TRBD1 (5 bases). This TCR was recovered from a woman in her sixties with primary liver carcinoma and hepatitis B virus infection. This CDR3 reads CACSYKAGSAEALF. CDR3 coding DNA: TGTGCCTGCAGTTACAAGGCAGGGAGCGCTGAAGCTCTCTTT.